The rows below give T cell receptor beta chains drawn from one sample of a study of blood T cell repertoires in COVID-19. Repertoires were generated with immunoSEQ multiplex PCR, while TCRdb's copy carries only in-frame clones and drops some. The sample has about 220,000 clones; more than 65% are singletons. The sample consisted of peripheral blood. These receptors were taken from a woman aged 55-69 years with acute or convalescent COVID-19. The CDR3 runs from the conserved cysteine through the conserved F or W. The order of the fields is CDR3 length, V gene, D gene, clone size, J gene, CDR3 protein, CDR3 DNA. D genes are given only for firm matches. Only part of the rows carry a size: once, few, many, or a class if the clone is expanded.

cdr3_length: 16
v_call: TRBV5-1
d_call: TRBD1
clone_size: few
j_call: TRBJ2-7
cdr3_aa: CASSLVPGQGWNEQYF
cdr3_nt: TGCGCCAGCAGCTTGGTTCCAGGACAGGGTTGGAACGAGCAGTACTTC

cdr3_length: 14
v_call: TRBV6-6
d_call: TRBD1
clone_size: -
j_call: TRBJ1-2
cdr3_aa: CASSSGTGGYGYTF
cdr3_nt: TGTGCCAGCAGTTCCGGGACAGGGGGCTATGGCTACACCTTC

cdr3_length: 14
v_call: TRBV3-1/TRBV3-2
d_call: TRBD2
clone_size: -
j_call: TRBJ2-7
cdr3_aa: CASSQTSGDYEQYF
cdr3_nt: TGTGCCAGCAGCCAGACTAGCGGGGATTACGAGCAGTACTTC

cdr3_length: 14
v_call: TRBV28
d_call: -
clone_size: -
j_call: TRBJ1-2
cdr3_aa: CASAWGDPNYGYTF
cdr3_nt: TGTGCCAGCGCTTGGGGGGACCCTAACTATGGCTACACCTTC

cdr3_length: 15
v_call: TRBV19
d_call: TRBD1
clone_size: -
j_call: TRBJ2-2
cdr3_aa: CASSQTGTNTGELFF
cdr3_nt: TGTGCCAGTAGCCAGACAGGGACGAACACCGGGGAGCTGTTTTTT

cdr3_length: 13
v_call: TRBV28
d_call: -
clone_size: -
j_call: TRBJ1-3
cdr3_aa: CATVRSSGNTIYF
cdr3_nt: TGTGCTACCGTCAGAAGCTCTGGAAACACCATATATTTT

cdr3_length: 15
v_call: TRBV28
d_call: -
clone_size: -
j_call: TRBJ2-7
cdr3_aa: CASTKRGGPSYEQYF
cdr3_nt: TGTGCCAGCACCAAGAGGGGGGGCCCCTCCTACGAGCAGTACTTC

cdr3_length: 16
v_call: TRBV12-1
d_call: -
clone_size: -
j_call: TRBJ1-1
cdr3_aa: CASSFTIQLSNTEAFF
cdr3_nt: TGTGCCAGCAGCTTTACGATACAGCTTTCCAACACTGAAGCTTTCTTT

cdr3_length: 15
v_call: TRBV4-2
d_call: -
clone_size: -
j_call: TRBJ1-4
cdr3_aa: CASSQDRRGGEKLFF
cdr3_nt: TGTGCCAGCAGCCAAGATAGGCGGGGCGGTGAAAAACTGTTTTTT

cdr3_length: 13
v_call: TRBV25-1
d_call: -
clone_size: -
j_call: TRBJ1-3
cdr3_aa: CASRSPNGNTIYF
cdr3_nt: TGTGCCAGCAGATCCCCTAATGGAAACACCATATATTTT

cdr3_length: 12
v_call: TRBV10-3
d_call: -
clone_size: -
j_call: TRBJ2-5
cdr3_aa: CGAAGDRETQYF
cdr3_nt: TGTGGCGCGGCAGGGGATCGGGAGACCCAGTACTTC

cdr3_length: 15
v_call: TRBV7-2
d_call: TRBD1
clone_size: -
j_call: TRBJ1-1
cdr3_aa: CASSLVQGVWTEAFF
cdr3_nt: TGTGCCAGCAGCTTAGTACAGGGGGTATGGACTGAAGCTTTCTTT

cdr3_length: 13
v_call: TRBV27
d_call: TRBD1
clone_size: once
j_call: TRBJ1-1
cdr3_aa: CASKLTGGAQAFF
cdr3_nt: TGTGCCAGCAAGCTAACAGGGGGCGCGCAAGCTTTCTTT

cdr3_length: 14
v_call: TRBV27
d_call: TRBD1
clone_size: once
j_call: TRBJ1-5
cdr3_aa: CASRRTGSNQPQHF
cdr3_nt: TGTGCCAGCAGGCGGACAGGGAGCAATCAGCCCCAGCATTTT

cdr3_length: 12
v_call: TRBV19
d_call: -
clone_size: few
j_call: TRBJ1-2
cdr3_aa: CASENRAGGYTF
cdr3_nt: TGTGCCAGTGAAAACAGGGCTGGCGGCTACACCTTC

cdr3_length: 15
v_call: TRBV2
d_call: -
clone_size: -
j_call: TRBJ1-5
cdr3_aa: CASSEARVNNQPQHF
cdr3_nt: TGTGCCAGCAGTGAAGCTCGGGTAAACAATCAGCCCCAGCATTTT

cdr3_length: 14
v_call: TRBV9
d_call: -
clone_size: -
j_call: TRBJ1-1
cdr3_aa: CASSAGSGNTEAFF
cdr3_nt: TGTGCCAGCAGCGCCGGAAGCGGGAACACTGAAGCTTTCTTT

cdr3_length: 19
v_call: TRBV21-1
d_call: -
clone_size: -
j_call: TRBJ1-5
cdr3_aa: CASSKGGGRAPWRNQPQHF
cdr3_nt: TGTGCCAGCAGCAAAGGAGGTGGGAGGGCGCCCTGGCGCAATCAGCCCCAGCATTTT

cdr3_length: 16
v_call: TRBV19
d_call: TRBD2
clone_size: -
j_call: TRBJ2-7
cdr3_aa: CASSIAAGGPSYEQYF
cdr3_nt: TGTGCCAGTAGTATAGCAGCGGGGGGACCTTCCTACGAGCAGTACTTC

cdr3_length: 14
v_call: TRBV7-2
d_call: TRBD1
clone_size: -
j_call: TRBJ1-1
cdr3_aa: CASSIDRVVTEAFF
cdr3_nt: TGTGCCAGCAGCATAGACAGGGTGGTCACTGAAGCTTTCTTT

cdr3_length: 16
v_call: TRBV9
d_call: -
clone_size: few
j_call: TRBJ2-2
cdr3_aa: CASSVVAGANTGELFF
cdr3_nt: TGTGCCAGCAGCGTAGTGGCGGGGGCCAACACCGGGGAGCTGTTTTTT

cdr3_length: 18
v_call: TRBV18
d_call: TRBD2
clone_size: -
j_call: TRBJ2-1
cdr3_aa: CASSPMTSGESKSREQFF
cdr3_nt: TGTGCCAGCTCACCAATGACTAGCGGGGAGAGCAAGAGTAGGGAGCAGTTCTTC

cdr3_length: 12
v_call: TRBV7-9
d_call: TRBD2
clone_size: -
j_call: TRBJ2-1
cdr3_aa: CASTTRGDEQFF
cdr3_nt: TGTGCCAGCACTACGCGGGGGGATGAGCAGTTCTTC

cdr3_length: 16
v_call: TRBV6-2/TRBV6-3
d_call: -
clone_size: -
j_call: TRBJ2-3
cdr3_aa: CASSSPPLGRTDTQYF
cdr3_nt: TGTGCCAGCAGTTCCCCTCCCCTGGGCCGGACAGATACGCAGTATTTT

cdr3_length: 16
v_call: TRBV6-6
d_call: TRBD2
clone_size: -
j_call: TRBJ2-5
cdr3_aa: CASSKGVAGIGETQYF
cdr3_nt: TGTGCCAGCAGTAAAGGGGTAGCGGGAATTGGAGAGACCCAGTACTTC

cdr3_length: 15
v_call: TRBV2
d_call: -
clone_size: few
j_call: TRBJ2-2
cdr3_aa: CASKTGTANTGELFF
cdr3_nt: TGTGCCAGCAAAACAGGAACCGCGAACACCGGGGAGCTGTTTTTT

cdr3_length: 15
v_call: TRBV6-5
d_call: -
clone_size: -
j_call: TRBJ2-3
cdr3_aa: CASSQSRVNTDTQYF
cdr3_nt: TGTGCCAGCAGTCAATCGCGGGTTAATACAGATACGCAGTATTTT

cdr3_length: 15
v_call: TRBV5-5
d_call: TRBD1
clone_size: -
j_call: TRBJ1-1
cdr3_aa: CASSHGTARNTEAFF
cdr3_nt: TGTGCCAGCAGCCACGGGACAGCGAGGAACACTGAAGCTTTCTTT

cdr3_length: 18
v_call: TRBV3-1/TRBV3-2
d_call: -
clone_size: -
j_call: TRBJ1-1
cdr3_aa: CASSRFGPLGQGHTEAFF
cdr3_nt: TGTGCCAGCAGCCGCTTTGGGCCGCTGGGGCAGGGCCACACTGAAGCTTTCTTT

cdr3_length: 15
v_call: TRBV6-2/TRBV6-3
d_call: -
clone_size: once
j_call: TRBJ1-1
cdr3_aa: CASSSPPGYLTEAFF
cdr3_nt: TGTGCCAGCAGTTCTCCTCCGGGGTACCTCACTGAAGCTTTCTTT

cdr3_length: 14
v_call: TRBV29-1
d_call: -
clone_size: once
j_call: TRBJ1-1
cdr3_aa: CSVRSQTMNTEAFF
cdr3_nt: TGCAGCGTCCGAAGCCAAACCATGAACACTGAAGCTTTCTTT

cdr3_length: 14
v_call: TRBV5-5
d_call: -
clone_size: -
j_call: TRBJ2-7
cdr3_aa: CASSLTQGRNEQYF
cdr3_nt: TGTGCCAGCAGCTTGACCCAGGGGCGCAACGAGCAGTACTTC

cdr3_length: 14
v_call: TRBV6-1
d_call: -
clone_size: -
j_call: TRBJ2-1
cdr3_aa: CASSEDRVANEQFF
cdr3_nt: TGTGCCAGCAGTGAAGACAGGGTTGCCAATGAGCAGTTCTTC

cdr3_length: 14
v_call: TRBV5-4
d_call: -
clone_size: -
j_call: TRBJ2-7
cdr3_aa: CASSPLPDSYEQYF
cdr3_nt: TGTGCCAGCAGCCCCTTACCAGACAGTTACGAGCAGTACTTC

cdr3_length: 14
v_call: TRBV9
d_call: -
clone_size: -
j_call: TRBJ1-1
cdr3_aa: CASSVGDLGTEAFF
cdr3_nt: TGTGCCAGCAGCGTGGGAGATCTAGGCACTGAAGCTTTCTTT

cdr3_length: 14
v_call: TRBV30
d_call: TRBD1
clone_size: -
j_call: TRBJ1-5
cdr3_aa: CAWGGQTGAWPQHF
cdr3_nt: TGTGCCTGGGGGGGGCAGACAGGGGCATGGCCCCAGCATTTT

cdr3_length: 12
v_call: TRBV7-2
d_call: -
clone_size: -
j_call: TRBJ1-4
cdr3_aa: CASSSTGGKLFF
cdr3_nt: TGTGCCAGCAGCTCGACGGGTGGAAAACTGTTTTTT

cdr3_length: 13
v_call: TRBV6-6
d_call: TRBD2
clone_size: -
j_call: TRBJ2-4
cdr3_aa: CASIFRRGDIQYF
cdr3_nt: TGTGCCAGCATCTTCCGCCGGGGGGACATTCAGTACTTC

cdr3_length: 11
v_call: TRBV20-1
d_call: -
clone_size: -
j_call: TRBJ2-3
cdr3_aa: CSAYGLDTQYF
cdr3_nt: TGCAGTGCTTATGGACTAGATACGCAGTATTTT

cdr3_length: 17
v_call: TRBV4-1
d_call: -
clone_size: -
j_call: TRBJ2-5
cdr3_aa: CASSPATARTVQETQYF
cdr3_nt: TGCGCCAGCAGCCCCGCTACTGCGAGAACGGTCCAAGAGACCCAGTACTTC

cdr3_length: 15
v_call: TRBV4-1
d_call: TRBD1
clone_size: -
j_call: TRBJ1-5
cdr3_aa: CASSQDGTANQPQHF
cdr3_nt: TGCGCCAGCAGCCAAGACGGGACAGCCAATCAGCCCCAGCATTTT

cdr3_length: 14
v_call: TRBV29-1
d_call: TRBD1
clone_size: -
j_call: TRBJ1-6
cdr3_aa: CSVDGQGGLIPLHF
cdr3_nt: TGCAGCGTTGACGGACAGGGTGGACTAATACCCCTCCACTTT

cdr3_length: 18
v_call: TRBV2
d_call: TRBD2
clone_size: -
j_call: TRBJ2-2
cdr3_aa: CASRPKRKGLAVPGELFF
cdr3_nt: TGTGCCAGCAGACCAAAGAGAAAGGGACTAGCGGTCCCCGGGGAGCTGTTTTTT

cdr3_length: 15
v_call: TRBV3-1/TRBV3-2
d_call: TRBD2
clone_size: -
j_call: TRBJ2-7
cdr3_aa: CASSQLAGGRYEQYF
cdr3_nt: TGTGCCAGCAGCCAATTAGCGGGGGGTCGGTACGAGCAGTACTTC

cdr3_length: 18
v_call: TRBV19
d_call: TRBD2
clone_size: many
j_call: TRBJ2-2
cdr3_aa: CASRPPKGRGDHTGELFF
cdr3_nt: TGTGCCAGTAGACCCCCGAAGGGGCGGGGGGACCACACCGGGGAGCTGTTTTTT

cdr3_length: 17
v_call: TRBV4-2
d_call: TRBD2
clone_size: -
j_call: TRBJ2-2
cdr3_aa: CASSQEGTSSKTGELFF
cdr3_nt: TGTGCCAGCAGCCAAGAAGGGACTAGTTCGAAGACCGGGGAGCTGTTTTTT

cdr3_length: 13
v_call: TRBV6-6
d_call: TRBD1
clone_size: -
j_call: TRBJ1-4
cdr3_aa: CASSRDSARQLFF
cdr3_nt: TGTGCCAGCAGTAGGGACAGCGCTCGACAACTGTTTTTT

cdr3_length: 12
v_call: TRBV28
d_call: -
clone_size: -
j_call: TRBJ2-7
cdr3_aa: CASSRGYYEQYF
cdr3_nt: TGTGCCAGCAGTCGCGGGTACTACGAGCAGTACTTC

cdr3_length: 15
v_call: TRBV11-2
d_call: TRBD2
clone_size: -
j_call: TRBJ2-1
cdr3_aa: CASSLTSGIHNEQFF
cdr3_nt: TGTGCCAGCAGCCTTACTAGCGGGATCCACAATGAGCAGTTCTTC